This TCR beta chain came from a study of radiation and T cells in renal cell carcinoma. Study-wide findings and caveats: Pretreatment tumor biopsies were lacking, so baseline clonotypes are unknown. From baseline, blood top tumor clonotypes peaked at 2 weeks post-radiation.

The table came from immunoSEQ multiplex PCR; TCRdb's copy has only in-frame clones and leaves some out. Among some 120,000 clones listed, more than 70% were seen once. On this clone: Its antigen is undetermined.

As to time point: blood 2 weeks post-SBRT. The treatment here: 15 Gy SBRT to primary tumor, nephrectomy 4 weeks later. Radiation-treated patients gave blood at baseline, week 2 and week 4. The CDR3 is 14 amino acids. Germline CDR1 MNHEY, CDR2 SMNVEV (reference sequence). V shed 6 bases and J 2 bases; nucleotides not matched to a gene: 3. This TCR was recovered from a woman in her 70s with renal cell carcinoma. The rearrangement joins TRBV27 to TRBJ1-5, with TRBD1 matching over 8 bases. Sequences were derived from blood, sampled from a patient whose treatment included radiotherapy and nephrectomy. The CDR3: CASRADRGNQPQHF. The CDR3 nucleotides are TGTGCCAGCAGGGCGGACAGGGGCAATCAGCCCCAGCATTTT.